This T cell receptor beta chain was captured in a study of T cells in narcolepsy. General observations from the study: No autoreactive T cell clone sequences appeared in some memory CD4+ repertoires. Reportedly, autoreactive clonotypes were serially detected in patients' blood but not controls'.

This clone was detected once. Its antigen remains unknown. The table came from immunoSEQ multiplex PCR; TCRdb's copy has only in-frame clones and leaves some out. In the table there are approximately 31,000 clones, roughly 80% of which are singletons. Per the germline V gene, CDR1 is MNHEY and CDR2 is SVGAGI. The ends were cut back, 5 bases at V and 3 bases at J, with 11 bases in the middle. CDR3 length: 14 residues. The source is a human donor with narcolepsy. Sequenced: CD45RA- memory CD4+ T cells from PBMCs. The J gene is TRBJ1-5, the V gene TRBV6-5; D is uncertain. The CDR3 is CASSDITFNQPQHF. The CDR3 nucleotides are TGTGCCAGCAGTGATATTACATTCAATCAGCCCCAGCATTTT.